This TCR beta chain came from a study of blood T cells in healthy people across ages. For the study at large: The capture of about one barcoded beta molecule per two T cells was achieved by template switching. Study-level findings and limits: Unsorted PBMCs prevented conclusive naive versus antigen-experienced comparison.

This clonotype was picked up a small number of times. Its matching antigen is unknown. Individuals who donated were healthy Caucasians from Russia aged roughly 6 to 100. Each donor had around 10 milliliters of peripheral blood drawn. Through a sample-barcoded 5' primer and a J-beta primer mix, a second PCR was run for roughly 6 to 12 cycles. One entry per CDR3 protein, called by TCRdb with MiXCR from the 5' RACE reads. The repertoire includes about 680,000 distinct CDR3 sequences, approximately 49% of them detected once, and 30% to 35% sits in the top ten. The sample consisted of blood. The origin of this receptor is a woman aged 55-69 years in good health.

In DNA, the CDR3 is TGCGCCAGCGGGCGGGGACCATACTACACAGATACGCAGTATTTT. Amino acid sequence: CASGRGPYYTDTQYF. This chain connects TRBV4-3 to TRBJ2-3; a possible D gene is TRBD2 (6 bases). V dropped 8 bases and J dropped 2 bases, with 17 bases sitting between them. The germline gives CDR1 LGHNA, CDR2 YSLEER. The CDR3 loop spans 15 amino acids.